The 14 T cell receptor beta chains given below trace back to one sample, sequenced in a study of blood T cell repertoires in COVID-19. Measured with immunoSEQ multiplex PCR; TCRdb has only the in-frame clones, and not every one. This table has approximately 260,000 clones, 89% appearing once. The sequencing input was peripheral blood. These receptors all stem from a woman in her thirties or forties who had recovered from COVID-19.

In DNA form, the CDR3 reads TGTGCCACCAGCGCAGGGGAAAAAAATGGCTACACCTTC. This gives the protein CATSAGEKNGYTF. This sequence joins TRBV15 and TRBJ1-2; TRBD1 is a possible D gene (6 bases). The germline CDR1 and CDR2 sequences are LNHNV and YYDKDF (reference sequence). The CDR3 runs 13 residues. V was pared by 5 bases and J by 6 bases, with 13 bases between.

The chain has TRBV23-1 and TRBJ2-2; 10 positions match TRBD1. Being an ORF, TRBV23-1 has a function that is uncertain. The CDR3 runs 14 residues. The V and J ends lost 6 bases and 6 bases, in that order; junction bases with no gene match: 4. The CDR3 loop is CASRRTGGPGELFF. The CDR3, as DNA: TGCGCCAGCAGAAGGACAGGGGGACCCGGGGAGCTGTTTTTT.

This clone showed up just a few times. This sequence joins TRBV6-5 and TRBJ2-7; D remains ambiguous. In germline, CDR1 is MNHEY, CDR2 SVGAGI. The CDR3 is 11 amino acids. With 8 bases removed from V and 0 bases from J, the gap between germline ends came to 5 bases. The CDR3, as DNA: TGTGCCAGCCGAGTCTCCTACGAGCAGTACTTC. Translating gives CASRVSYEQYF.

The rearrangement uses TRBV21-1 and TRBJ1-2; the DNA was not used to check the table's D call, TRBD1. TRBV21-1 is a listed pseudogene. The CDR3 spans 13 residues. The CDR3 loop reads CASSVQGSYGYTF. In DNA, the CDR3 is TGTGCCAGCAGCGTCCAGGGCAGCTATGGCTACACCTTC.

The rearrangement joins TRBV25-1 to TRBJ2-1; 11 bases agree with TRBD1. The CDR3 sequence is 14 residues long. V shed 8 bases, J shed 4 bases, and the junction held 4 bases outside the gene matches. In germline, CDR1 is MGHDK, CDR2 SYGVNS. The CDR3 loop is CASSGTGGYNEQFF. CDR3 sequence (DNA): TGTGCCAGCTCCGGGACAGGGGGATACAATGAGCAGTTCTTC.

This sequence joins TRBV15 and TRBJ2-7, with 7 bases identical to TRBD1. This CDR3 comprises 17 residues. Germline lookup yields CDR1 LNHNV and CDR2 YYDKDF (reference sequence). Germline trimming cut 3 bases from V and 3 bases from J; bases unmatched to any gene: 14. For the CDR3, the DNA is TGTGCCACCAGCAGTTTCTTAATCGGGACAGCAAACTACGAGCAGTACTTC. The encoded protein is CATSSFLIGTANYEQYF.

This chain joins TRBV24-1 and TRBJ2-1; 7 bases are shared with TRBD2. Trimming removed 2 bases from V and 3 bases from J; junction bases left unmatched: 6. The CDR3 has 16 amino acids. CDR1 is KGHDR and CDR2 is SFDVKD in the germline V gene. The CDR3 DNA follows: TGTGCCACCAGTGATTACCCTAGCGGCCGCTACAATGAGCAGTTCTTC. Encoded protein: CATSDYPSGRYNEQFF.

This clone has only one observation. The chain recombines TRBV29-1 with TRBJ2-1; D possibly corresponds to TRBD1 (5 bases). The V and J ends lost 1 base and 5 bases respectively, with 18 bases between them. From germline, CDR1 is SQVTM and CDR2 ANQGSEA. CDR3 length: 16 residues. In DNA, the CDR3 is TGCAGCGTTGAAGGGGGTAGGGGTAAGCGAAACAATGAGCAGTTCTTC. It yields the protein CSVEGGRGKRNNEQFF.

J is TRBJ2-5 and V is TRBV7-9; 8 nucleotides align to TRBD1. The CDR3 extends over 14 amino acids. CDR1 and CDR2 from the germline V gene are SEHNR and FQNEAQ (reference sequence). V lost 5 bases, J lost 5 bases, and 7 bases stayed unmatched. The CDR3 reads CASSMSRGRETQYF. The CDR3 DNA reads TGTGCCAGCAGCATGAGCAGGGGGCGCGAGACCCAGTACTTC.

The chain couples TRBV5-1 to TRBJ1-6; 9 bases line up with TRBD1. The length of the CDR3 is 19 residues. Germline V CDR1 and CDR2: SGHRS, YFSETQ. V was pared by 5 bases and J by 8 bases, with 20 bases of the junction left unmatched. CDR3 region: CASRPTRTGVLPDHSPLHF. As DNA, the CDR3 is TGCGCCAGCAGACCAACCCGGACAGGGGTTTTGCCTGACCATTCACCCCTCCACTTT.

The chain joins TRBV28 to TRBJ1-3; tentatively, D is TRBD1 (5 bases). This CDR3 contains 13 residues. The V gene lost 10 bases and the J gene lost 0 bases, with 10 bases spanning the gap. Germline assignment: CDR1 MDHEN and CDR2 SYDVKM. CDR3 sequence (DNA): TGTGCCACCGGACATCTCTCTGGAAACACCATATATTTT. It codes for CATGHLSGNTIYF.

V and J are TRBV15 and TRBJ2-1, with TRBD2 as a possible D gene (6 bases). V was clipped by 6 bases and J by 10 bases, with 10 bases between them. The CDR3 consists of 11 residues. The germline V gene encodes CDR1 LNHNV and CDR2 YYDKDF (reference sequence). The CDR3 protein is CATSESGEQFF. The CDR3 DNA is TGTGCCACCAGTGAGAGCGGGGAGCAGTTCTTC.

The V and J genes are TRBV9 and TRBJ1-2; no firm D call. The CDR3 sequence is 16 residues long. Germline V lookup: CDR1 SGDLS, CDR2 YYNGEE. The ends were cut back, 0 bases at V and 4 bases at J, with 16 bases in the middle. The CDR3 region has the DNA TGTGCCAGCAGCGTAGACGATGAGGAAGCGGCCTATGGCTACACCTTC. This codes for CASSVDDEEAAYGYTF.

This clone was found a few times. V usage is TRBV11-2 and J usage is TRBJ2-3; the match to TRBD1 covers 11 bases. The V segment lost 0 bases and the J segment 3 bases; nucleotides outside the gene matches: 5. CDR3 size: 17 residues. Germline values: CDR1 SGHAT, CDR2 FQNNGV. CDR3 bases: TGTGCCAGCAGCTTAGATCGGACAGGGGGCGCGACAGATACGCAGTATTTT. Its translation is CASSLDRTGGATDTQYF. The variable domain in full, with the rest retrieved from reference TRBV11-2 and TRBJ2-3, is EAGVAQSPRYKIIEKRQSVAFWCNPISGHATLYWYQQILGQGPKLLIQFQNNGVVDDSQLPKDRFSAERLKGVDSTLKIQPAKLEDSAVYLCASSLDRTGGATDTQYFGPGTRLTVL.